This T cell receptor beta chain was observed in a study of blood T cells in healthy people across ages. The study isolated at least 6.5 million PBMCs from each sample. Using a J-beta primer mix together with a sample-barcoded 5' primer, a second PCR was run for about 7 to 12 cycles. MiXCR, applied by TCRdb to the 5' RACE reads, yields one record per CDR3 protein. The sample yields 1.5 million to 2 million distinct CDR3 sequences, about 50% seen once. CDR3 length: 13 residues. The V gene's germline CDR1 is MNHEY and CDR2 SMNVEV (reference sequence). This clonotype has a count of ten or more. At one end the junction does not follow the germline gene, possibly because of a read error.

The TCR was taken from a woman aged 40 to 55 in good health. The sample taken for sequencing was blood. The chain recombines TRBV27 with TRBJ2-5; D gene ambiguous. This CDR3 is CASSLSLGETQYF. CDR3 sequence (DNA): TGCGCCAGCAGCTTGTCACTGGGTGAGACCCAGTACTTC.